Below, one TCR beta chain is given with its context. As yet, its antigen is unknown. These data are taken from a study of T cells in Graves' hyperthyroidism and ophthalmopathy. Study-level points and caveats: Onset of ophthalmopathy came a median around 6.2 months after the model predicted it. Appearing also in blood were most of the thyroid clonotypes expanded above 0.001.

Exclusion criteria comprised uncontrolled infection, other autoimmune disease, pregnancy or lactation. Germline V gene lookup returns CDR1 ENHRY and CDR2 SYGVKD. Trimming took 6 bases from V and 3 from J; bases not matched to a gene: 9. The CDR3 runs 15 residues. It was RNA transcripts that yielded the amplified TCR beta CDR3 regions. The study used the HTBI primer set for a first-round RT-PCR of the TCR CDR3. A single record per CDR3 protein comes from TCRdb applying MiXCR to the multiplex PCR reads. The table records hundreds of thousands of distinct CDR3 sequences, 45% of them present only once. The source material was peripheral blood or thyroid tissue (not recorded which). This clonotype was sampled from an adult man with Graves' disease, either hyperthyroidism or ophthalmopathy (not recorded which). J is TRBJ2-7 and V is TRBV10-3; 9 bases are shared with TRBD1. Here the CDR3 reads CAISSGRTGVYEQYF. The CDR3 DNA reads TGTGCCATCAGCAGTGGACGGACAGGGGTCTACGAGCAGTACTTC.